The entry below describes one T cell receptor (beta chain). The antigen remains unidentified. The PCR was carried out with 60 Vbeta primers and 13 Jbeta primers. Data came from immunoSEQ multiplex PCR; TCRdb stores just in-frame clones and leaves some out. In all, the sample yields about 130,000 clones. These data originate in a study of cytomegalovirus exposure and HLA in healthy donors. About the research overall: There were under 130 million unique TCR beta sequences, drawn from some 180 million T cells, in an earlier analysis. Early released data had about 85 million unique TCRs, all coming from HLA-typed donors. Study-wide results and limits: Presence/absence analyses assumed roughly uniform sequencing depth across donors, which may not hold. By HLA locus, TCR association rates varied in a later analysis, with DRB1 showing the most and HLA-C the fewest.

The CDR3 contains 13 residues. The germline V gene encodes CDR1 GTSNPN and CDR2 SVGIG (reference sequence). The ends were cut back, 8 bases at V and 5 bases at J, with 16 bases in the middle. The sequence derives from a woman aged 40 to 50 in good health and CMV-seropositive. Input material: PBMCs. The gene calls are TRBV30 and TRBJ2-1, with D perhaps matching TRBD2 (6 bases). CDR3 nucleotides: TGTGCCGTCTCCGGGGGAAGGGACAATGAGCAGTTCTTC. Its translation is CAVSGGRDNEQFF.